This TCR beta chain was recorded in a study of blood T cell repertoires in COVID-19. Sequenced by immunoSEQ multiplex PCR; TCRdb stores in-frame clones only, minus some. Counted here are 370,000 or so clones, roughly 80% occurring once; the ten biggest clones make up 0.85% to 1.2%. The CDR3 consists of 12 residues. Trimming left V 1 base short and J 3 bases short, with 4 bases between. In germline, CDR1 is LGHDT, CDR2 YNNKEL (reference sequence). Note on this clone: Other DNA sequences in this sample translate to the same CDR3.

The material sequenced was peripheral blood. The TCR originated in a human donor with acute or convalescent COVID-19. The donor label of this sample is uncertain. V usage is TRBV3-1 (or the pseudogene TRBV3-2) and J usage is TRBJ2-7; D call uncertain. CDR3: CASSQVNYEQYF. The CDR3 nucleotides read TGTGCCAGCAGCCAAGTTAACTACGAGCAGTACTTC.